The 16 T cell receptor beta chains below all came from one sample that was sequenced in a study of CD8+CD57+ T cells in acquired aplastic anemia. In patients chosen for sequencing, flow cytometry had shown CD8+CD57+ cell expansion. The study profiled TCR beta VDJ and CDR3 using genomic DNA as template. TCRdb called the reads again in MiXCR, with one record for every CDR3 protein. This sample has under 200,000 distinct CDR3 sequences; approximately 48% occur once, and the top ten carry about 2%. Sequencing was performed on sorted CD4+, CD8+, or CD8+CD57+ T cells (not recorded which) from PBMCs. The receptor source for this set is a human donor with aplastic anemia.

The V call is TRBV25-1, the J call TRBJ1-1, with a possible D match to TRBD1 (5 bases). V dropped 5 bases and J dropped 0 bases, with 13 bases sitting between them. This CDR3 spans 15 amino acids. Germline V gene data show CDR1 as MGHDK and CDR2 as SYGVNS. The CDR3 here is CASSPRTLLNTEAFF. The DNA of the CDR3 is TGTGCCAGCAGTCCCAGGACACTGCTGAACACTGAAGCTTTCTTT.

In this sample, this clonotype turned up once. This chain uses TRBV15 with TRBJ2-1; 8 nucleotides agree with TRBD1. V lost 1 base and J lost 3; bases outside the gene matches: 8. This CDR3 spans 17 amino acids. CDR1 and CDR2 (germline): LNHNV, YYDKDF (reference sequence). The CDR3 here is CATSRVEDREIYNEQFF. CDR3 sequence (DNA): TGTGCCACCAGCAGAGTTGAGGACAGGGAGATCTACAATGAGCAGTTCTTC.

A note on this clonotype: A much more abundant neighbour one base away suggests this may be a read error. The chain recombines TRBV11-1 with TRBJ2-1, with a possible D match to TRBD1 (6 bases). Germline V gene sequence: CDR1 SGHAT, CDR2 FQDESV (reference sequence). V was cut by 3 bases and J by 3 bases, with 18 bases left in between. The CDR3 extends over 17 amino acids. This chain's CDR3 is CASSLLRGFPVYNEQFF. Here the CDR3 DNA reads TGTGCCAGCAGCTTGTTAAGGGGGTTTCCGGTCTACAATGAGCAGTTCTTC.

Written as DNA, the CDR3 is TGTGCCAGCAGTCCTATATTGACCGGGGAGCTGTTTTTT. It is translated as CASSPILTGELFF. This sequence joins TRBV6-1 and TRBJ2-2, with unresolved D. CDR1 and CDR2 (germline): MNHNS, SASEGT. This CDR3 has 13 amino acids. Trimming pared 5 bases from V and 5 bases from J, leaving 9 bases between.

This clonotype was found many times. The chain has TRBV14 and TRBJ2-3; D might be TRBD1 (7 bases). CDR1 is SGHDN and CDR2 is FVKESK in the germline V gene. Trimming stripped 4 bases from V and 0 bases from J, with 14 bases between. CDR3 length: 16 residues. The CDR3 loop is CASSRGGTVSTDTQYF. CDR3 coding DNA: TGTGCCAGCAGCCGAGGAGGGACAGTCAGCACAGATACGCAGTATTTT.

Written as DNA, the CDR3 is TGTGCCACCAGTGATTCCCCGCTTTACAATGAGCAGTTCTTC. It is translated as CATSDSPLYNEQFF. The J gene is TRBJ2-1, the V gene TRBV24-1; D gene unclear. Germline CDR1 and CDR2: KGHDR and SFDVKD. CDR3 length: 14 residues. V shed 2 bases and J shed 4 bases, with 8 bases lying between them.

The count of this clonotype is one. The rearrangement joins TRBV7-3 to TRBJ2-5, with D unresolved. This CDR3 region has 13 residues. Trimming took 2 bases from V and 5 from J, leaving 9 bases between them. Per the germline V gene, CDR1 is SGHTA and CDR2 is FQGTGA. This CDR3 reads CASSLAPRETQYF. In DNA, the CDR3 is TGTGCCAGCAGCTTAGCCCCCCGGGAGACCCAGTACTTC.

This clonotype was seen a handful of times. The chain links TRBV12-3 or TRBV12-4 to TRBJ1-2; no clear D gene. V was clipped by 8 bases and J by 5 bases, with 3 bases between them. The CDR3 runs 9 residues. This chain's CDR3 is CASGYGYTF. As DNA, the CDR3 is TGTGCCAGCGGGTATGGCTACACCTTC.

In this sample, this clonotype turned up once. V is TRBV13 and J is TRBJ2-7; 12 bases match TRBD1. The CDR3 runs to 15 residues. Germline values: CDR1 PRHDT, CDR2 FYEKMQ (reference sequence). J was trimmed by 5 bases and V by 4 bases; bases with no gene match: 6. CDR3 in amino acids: CASSSGTGGEDEQYF. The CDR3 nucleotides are TGTGCCAGCAGCTCAGGGACAGGGGGCGAAGACGAGCAGTACTTC.

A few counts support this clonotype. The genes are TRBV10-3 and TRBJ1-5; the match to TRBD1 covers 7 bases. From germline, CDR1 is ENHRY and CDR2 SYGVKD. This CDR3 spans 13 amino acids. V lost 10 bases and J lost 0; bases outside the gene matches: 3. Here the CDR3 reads CATTGASNQPQHF. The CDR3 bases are TGTGCCACCACAGGGGCTAGCAATCAGCCCCAGCATTTT.

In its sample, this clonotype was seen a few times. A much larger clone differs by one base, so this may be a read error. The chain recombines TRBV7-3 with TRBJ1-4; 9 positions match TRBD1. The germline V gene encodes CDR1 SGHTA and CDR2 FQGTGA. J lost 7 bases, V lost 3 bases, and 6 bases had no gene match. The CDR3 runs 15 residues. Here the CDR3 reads CASSFQTGGLEKLFF. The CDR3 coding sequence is TGTGCCAGCAGCTTCCAGACAGGGGGACTTGAAAAACTGTTTTTT.

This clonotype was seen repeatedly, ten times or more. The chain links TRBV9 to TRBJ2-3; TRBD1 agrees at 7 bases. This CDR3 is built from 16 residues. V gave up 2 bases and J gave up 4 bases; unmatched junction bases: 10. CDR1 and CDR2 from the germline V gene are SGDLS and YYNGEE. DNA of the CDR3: TGTGCCAGCAGCGTTACAGGGGATCGCCGTTCAGATACGCAGTATTTT. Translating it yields CASSVTGDRRSDTQYF.

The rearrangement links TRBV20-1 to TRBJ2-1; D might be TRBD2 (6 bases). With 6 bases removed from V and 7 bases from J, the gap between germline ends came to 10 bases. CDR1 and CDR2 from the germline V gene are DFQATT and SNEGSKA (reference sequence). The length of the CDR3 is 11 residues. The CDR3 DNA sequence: TGCAGTGCCCGGAGGGAAAATGAGCAGTTCTTC. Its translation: CSARRENEQFF.

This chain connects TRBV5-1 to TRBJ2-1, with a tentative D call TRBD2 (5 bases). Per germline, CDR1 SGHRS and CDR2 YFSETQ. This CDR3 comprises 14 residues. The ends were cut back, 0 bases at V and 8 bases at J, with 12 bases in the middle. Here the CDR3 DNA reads TGCGCCAGCAGCTTGGGTCGACCGAGGGATGAGCAGTTCTTC. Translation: CASSLGRPRDEQFF.

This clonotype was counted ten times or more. This CDR3 is CASSERLLAGAAEQFF. For the CDR3, the DNA is TGTGCCAGTAGTGAGCGGCTCCTAGCGGGGGCCGCGGAGCAGTTCTTC. This chain links TRBV19 with TRBJ2-1; 10 nucleotides agree with TRBD2. CDR1 is LNHDA, CDR2 SQIVND, per germline (reference sequence). V lost 5 bases and J lost 10; bases outside the gene matches: 14. CDR3 length: 16 amino acids.

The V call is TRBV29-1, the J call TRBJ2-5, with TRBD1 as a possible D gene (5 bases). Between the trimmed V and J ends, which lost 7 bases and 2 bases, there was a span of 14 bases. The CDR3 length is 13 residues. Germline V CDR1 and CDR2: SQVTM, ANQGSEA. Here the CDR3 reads CSARQLLQETQYF. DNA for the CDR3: TGCAGCGCCAGACAGTTGCTTCAAGAGACCCAGTACTTC.